Listed below are T cell receptor beta chains from one sample, sequenced in a study of beta chain features in type 1 diabetes. Method: immunoSEQ multiplex PCR; TCRdb's copy keeps in-frame clones and lacks some. The repertoire has about 130,000 clones, nearly 9.5% of them found once; the top ten carry approximately 0.68%. Sequencing was carried out using central memory CD4+ T cells from blood. The receptors were sampled from a man aged 18 to 35 in good health. The CDR3 runs from the conserved cysteine through the conserved F or W. Each record gives: clone size, J gene, D gene, V gene, CDR3 DNA, CDR3 protein. The D gene is left open where the match is weak. Size is omitted from some rows. Given values are once, few, many or a class for expanded clones.

size: few
J: TRBJ1-2
D: -
V: TRBV30
DNA: TGTGCCTGGAGTGTAAGCACGAATGGCTACACCTTC
CDR3: CAWSVSTNGYTF

size: few
J: TRBJ2-5
D: -
V: TRBV15
DNA: TGTGCCACCTCGAAGGGGCGGCAAGAGACCCAGTACTTC
CDR3: CATSKGRQETQYF

size: -
J: TRBJ2-1
D: TRBD1
V: TRBV7-9
DNA: TGTGCCAGCAGCTTAGATCGGACAGGGTATATAGGTGAGCAGTTCTTC
CDR3: CASSLDRTGYIGEQFF

size: few
J: TRBJ2-7
D: TRBD1
V: TRBV30
DNA: TGTGCCTGGAGTGCGGGACAGAGTATCTACGAGCAGTACTTC
CDR3: CAWSAGQSIYEQYF

size: few
J: TRBJ2-1
D: TRBD2
V: TRBV7-2
DNA: TGTGCCAGCAGCTTAGTGGGGGGGAACAATGAGCAGTTCTTC
CDR3: CASSLVGGNNEQFF

size: few
J: TRBJ2-4
D: TRBD2
V: TRBV6-1
DNA: TGTGCCAGCAGTGTGGGGGGGGGTCAGTACTTC
CDR3: CASSVGGGQYF

size: -
J: TRBJ2-5
D: -
V: TRBV5-1
DNA: TGCGCCAGCAGCCCGGGGGGCGGTGAGACCCAGTACTTC
CDR3: CASSPGGGETQYF

size: few
J: TRBJ2-1
D: TRBD1
V: TRBV5-1
DNA: TGCGCCAGCAGCTTGCAGGGGGTAGGCTATGAGCAGTTCTTC
CDR3: CASSLQGVGYEQFF

size: many
J: TRBJ2-5
D: TRBD2
V: TRBV28
DNA: TGTGCCAGCAGTCCCGCGACTAGCGGGGGGGAGACCCAGTACTTC
CDR3: CASSPATSGGETQYF

size: few
J: TRBJ1-5
D: -
V: TRBV18
DNA: TGTGCCAGCTCAGCTGCTCAAGCGTCAGTAACGGTAGGACAGCCCCAGCATTTT
CDR3: CASSAAQASVTVGQPQHF

size: few
J: TRBJ2-7
D: TRBD1
V: TRBV6-1
DNA: TGTGCCAGCAGGACAGGGGACGGAGACTACGAGCAGTACTTC
CDR3: CASRTGDGDYEQYF

size: few
J: TRBJ1-2
D: -
V: TRBV29-1
DNA: TGCAGCGTCGCTCAGGGGTGGGATGGCTACACCTTC
CDR3: CSVAQGWDGYTF

size: few
J: TRBJ2-1
D: TRBD1
V: TRBV7-3
DNA: TGTGCCAGCAGCCTCCAGGGACAGGGATGGAATGAGCAGTTCTTC
CDR3: CASSLQGQGWNEQFF

size: -
J: TRBJ2-7
D: TRBD1
V: TRBV5-4
DNA: TGTGCCAGCAGCCCGTCCCGGGACAGGAGTAGTTACGAGCAGTACTTC
CDR3: CASSPSRDRSSYEQYF

size: few
J: TRBJ1-5
D: -
V: TRBV7-2
DNA: TGTGCCAGCAGCTTATGGGGGGGAGGGGCGGCCAATCAGCCCCAGCATTTT
CDR3: CASSLWGGGAANQPQHF

size: few
J: TRBJ1-4
D: -
V: TRBV2
DNA: TGTGCCAGCCGAAGAACAACGTCTGAAAAACTGTTTTTT
CDR3: CASRRTTSEKLFF

size: few
J: TRBJ2-5
D: -
V: TRBV5-8
DNA: TGTGCCACCAATCGGGGGAGTCAAGAGACCCAGTACTTC
CDR3: CATNRGSQETQYF

size: -
J: TRBJ2-3
D: -
V: TRBV18
DNA: TGTGCCAGCTCACCCCCGGCTAGCTCAGATACGCAGTATTTT
CDR3: CASSPPASSDTQYF

size: -
J: TRBJ2-3
D: TRBD2
V: TRBV4-2
DNA: TGTGCCAGCAGCGCCACTCGGGGGGGTGGGGATACGCAGTATTTT
CDR3: CASSATRGGGDTQYF

size: few
J: TRBJ2-3
D: TRBD2
V: TRBV4-1
DNA: TGCGCCAGCAGCCAGGTTAGCGGGCCGCCCACAGATACGCAGTATTTT
CDR3: CASSQVSGPPTDTQYF

size: -
J: TRBJ2-3
D: TRBD2
V: TRBV18
DNA: TGTGCCAGCTCACGGACTAGCGGGGCCACAGATACGCAGTATTTT
CDR3: CASSRTSGATDTQYF

size: few
J: TRBJ1-4
D: -
V: TRBV7-9
DNA: TGTGCCAGCACCCCCGGGGGTACAGCTAATGAAAAACTGTTTTTT
CDR3: CASTPGGTANEKLFF

size: many
J: TRBJ1-1
D: TRBD1
V: TRBV29-1
DNA: TGCAGCGCCAACAGGGGCACTGAAGCTTTCTTT
CDR3: CSANRGTEAFF

size: few
J: TRBJ1-5
D: TRBD1
V: TRBV15
DNA: TGTGCCACCAGCAGAGCAACGGGGACAGGGGTCGGTAGCAATCAGCCCCAGCATTTT
CDR3: CATSRATGTGVGSNQPQHF

size: -
J: TRBJ1-2
D: TRBD1
V: TRBV7-9
DNA: TGTGCCAGCAGCGGGGACAGGGAGGACTATGGCTACACCTTC
CDR3: CASSGDREDYGYTF

size: -
J: TRBJ2-3
D: TRBD1
V: TRBV11-2
DNA: TGTGCCAGCAGCTTTGGAGGAGGGACAGGGGGAGATACGCAGTATTTT
CDR3: CASSFGGGTGGDTQYF

size: -
J: TRBJ2-6
D: -
V: TRBV7-9
DNA: TGTGCCAGCAGCCATAGCTCTGGGGCCAACGTCCTGACTTTC
CDR3: CASSHSSGANVLTF

size: -
J: TRBJ1-1
D: TRBD1
V: TRBV7-2
DNA: TGTGCCAGCAGCCAGGGACAGGGGAACACTGAAGCTTTCTTT
CDR3: CASSQGQGNTEAFF

size: few
J: TRBJ1-1
D: -
V: TRBV7-2
DNA: TGTGCCAGCAGACTTGGGCAAGCTAACACTGAAGCTTTCTTT
CDR3: CASRLGQANTEAFF

size: -
J: TRBJ1-2
D: -
V: TRBV7-2
DNA: TGTGCCAGCAGCTCCCGGGACTCCCATGGCTACACCTTC
CDR3: CASSSRDSHGYTF

size: few
J: TRBJ2-7
D: TRBD2
V: TRBV29-1
DNA: TGCAGCGTTGAGTTAAAGGGACTAGCTCACCACGAGCAGTACTTC
CDR3: CSVELKGLAHHEQYF

size: few
J: TRBJ2-1
D: TRBD2
V: TRBV9
DNA: TGTGCCAGCAGCTCCCGAGCGATGACTAGCGGGGGAGTCAATGAGCAGTTCTTC
CDR3: CASSSRAMTSGGVNEQFF

size: -
J: TRBJ2-1
D: TRBD1
V: TRBV7-2
DNA: TGTGCCAGCAGTTCCGAAGGGGGCCGGGAGCAGTTCTTC
CDR3: CASSSEGGREQFF

size: few
J: TRBJ2-1
D: TRBD2
V: TRBV5-1
DNA: TGCGCCAGCAGCTCCTATAGCGGGGGGGTATACTACAATGAGCAGTTCTTC
CDR3: CASSSYSGGVYYNEQFF

size: few
J: TRBJ1-5
D: TRBD1
V: TRBV4-1
DNA: TGCGCCAGCAGCCAAGGGACAGGGAGCAATCAGCCCCAGCATTTT
CDR3: CASSQGTGSNQPQHF

size: few
J: TRBJ1-1
D: TRBD1
V: TRBV19
DNA: TGTGCCAGTAGGAACGCGGACAGGGCGAGGGTCGGCACTGAAGCTTTCTTT
CDR3: CASRNADRARVGTEAFF

size: -
J: TRBJ2-5
D: TRBD2
V: TRBV14
DNA: TGTGCCAGCAGCCTCTCAGCGGGGGGGAAAGAGACCCAGTACTTC
CDR3: CASSLSAGGKETQYF

size: -
J: TRBJ2-7
D: TRBD2
V: TRBV6-6
DNA: TGTGCCATCAAGCGGGGGGAGTCCTACGAGCAGTACTTC
CDR3: CAIKRGESYEQYF

size: few
J: TRBJ2-7
D: -
V: TRBV10-3
DNA: TGTGCCACAATGGGGGGGCGATCCTACGAGCAGTACTTC
CDR3: CATMGGRSYEQYF

size: -
J: TRBJ2-5
D: -
V: TRBV7-9
DNA: TGTGCCAGCAGCGAGGGACTGCAAGAGACCCAGTACTTC
CDR3: CASSEGLQETQYF

size: few
J: TRBJ1-5
D: -
V: TRBV29-1
DNA: TGCAGCGTTTCGGACACCGGCAATCAGCCCCAGCATTTT
CDR3: CSVSDTGNQPQHF

size: -
J: TRBJ1-6
D: -
V: TRBV7-9
DNA: TGTGCCAGCAGCTTAATGCGGGATTCACCCCTCCACTTT
CDR3: CASSLMRDSPLHF

size: many
J: TRBJ1-5
D: -
V: TRBV7-2
DNA: TGTGCCAGCAGTCAACAGGGTGGACAGCCCCAGCATTTT
CDR3: CASSQQGGQPQHF

size: few
J: TRBJ2-7
D: TRBD2
V: TRBV28
DNA: TGTGCCAGCAGGACACCTAGCGGGCTTGGCGAGCAGTACTTC
CDR3: CASRTPSGLGEQYF

size: -
J: TRBJ2-7
D: TRBD1
V: TRBV10-3
DNA: TGTGCCATCAGTGGCCAGGGGGCGCGGTACGAGCAGTACTTC
CDR3: CAISGQGARYEQYF

size: few
J: TRBJ2-3
D: TRBD2
V: TRBV18
DNA: TGTGCCAGCTCTACGGGGGGGGATCGGAGTACGCAGTATTTT
CDR3: CASSTGGDRSTQYF

size: -
J: TRBJ1-2
D: -
V: TRBV7-9
DNA: TGTGCCAGCAGCTTATCGCGGGGGGGTGGCTACACCTTC
CDR3: CASSLSRGGGYTF

size: few
J: TRBJ2-2
D: TRBD2
V: TRBV2
DNA: TGTGCCAGCAGTAGGACTAGCACGAACACCGGGGAGCTGTTTTTT
CDR3: CASSRTSTNTGELFF

size: -
J: TRBJ2-3
D: -
V: TRBV27
DNA: TGTGCCAGCAGCAAACAGGTTAGCACAGATACGCAGTATTTT
CDR3: CASSKQVSTDTQYF

size: -
J: TRBJ2-4
D: TRBD2
V: TRBV7-2
DNA: TGTGCCAGCAGCAGACTAGCGGGGGACCAAAACATTCAGTACTTC
CDR3: CASSRLAGDQNIQYF

size: -
J: TRBJ2-7
D: -
V: TRBV7-2
DNA: TGTGCCAGCAGCTCCTCTCACGAGCAGTACTTC
CDR3: CASSSSHEQYF

size: few
J: TRBJ2-2
D: TRBD2
V: TRBV7-2
DNA: TGTGCCAGCAGCCCGGGACTAGTCTACGGGGAGCTGTTTTTT
CDR3: CASSPGLVYGELFF

size: -
J: TRBJ1-4
D: -
V: TRBV27
DNA: TGTGCCAGCAGTTTATCGGGGGGACCTAATGAAAAACTGTTTTTT
CDR3: CASSLSGGPNEKLFF

size: few
J: TRBJ2-2
D: -
V: TRBV5-1
DNA: TGCGCCAGCAGCTTGGACAGAACGAACACCGGGGAGCTGTTTTTT
CDR3: CASSLDRTNTGELFF